This T cell receptor (beta chain) appears in the sequencing data of a study of OX40 agonist ivuxolimab in advanced cancers. Study overall: Patients were given ivuxolimab, an antibody that agonizes OX40 (CD134). Patients were dosed intravenously with ivuxolimab at 0.01 to 10 mg/kg every 2 weeks.

Exclusion of a patient followed from autoimmune disease history or systemic immunosuppression. Repertoires were generated with immunoSEQ multiplex PCR, while TCRdb's copy carries only in-frame clones and drops some. Of more than 65,000 clones in the sample, around 85% were seen once. This sample comprised CD4+ or CD8+ T cells sorted from blood, obtained in a trial of the OX40 agonist ivuxolimab. This clonotype originated in an adult with an advanced solid tumor such as melanoma, head and neck, liver or kidney cancer.

The CDR3 sequence: CSVVGGISDTQYF. CDR3 bases: TGCAGCGTTGTAGGGGGTATATCAGATACGCAGTATTTT. This chain joins TRBV29-1 and TRBJ2-3; D perhaps matches TRBD1 (6 bases). Trimming took 4 bases from V and 4 from J, leaving 12 bases between them. This CDR3 region has 13 residues. Germline CDR1 SQVTM, CDR2 ANQGSEA.